The 31 T cell receptor beta chains below were found in one sample sequenced in a study of shared clonotypes between healthy human individuals. TCRdb's table, derived via immunoSEQ multiplex PCR, lists solely in-frame clones and lacks some. The sample lists about 2.4 million clones, 80% to 95% seen once, with more than 0.35% in the top ten. The sequenced sample consisted of naive CD4+ T cells from PBMCs. Subset described: CD45RA+ positively selected. The source of these receptors is a young man in good health. Some clones in this sample may be carry-over from other donors' samples.

In its sample, this clone was seen once. Other DNA sequences within the sample encode an identical CDR3. As DNA, the CDR3 is TGTGCCAGTAGTATAGGGAGGCAAGAGACCCAGTACTTC. Amino acids: CASSIGRQETQYF. The chain is built from TRBV19 and TRBJ2-5, with D perhaps matching TRBD2 (5 bases). This CDR3 region has 13 residues. CDR1 LNHDA and CDR2 SQIVND come from the germline V gene (reference sequence). Trimming shortened V by 1 base and J by 2 bases, and 5 bases separated the two germline ends. The variable domain in full, with the rest retrieved from reference TRBV19 and TRBJ2-5, is DGGITQSPKYLFRKEGQNVTLSCEQNLNHDAMYWYRQDPGQGLRLIYYSQIVNDFQKGDIAEGYSVSREKKESFPLTVTSAQKNPTAFYLCASSIGRQETQYFGPGTRLLVL.

The chain has TRBV7-6 and TRBJ2-3; no reliable D call. The V and J ends lost 5 bases and 6 bases respectively, with 9 bases between them. Germline V gene sequence: CDR1 SGHVS, CDR2 FNYEAQ. The CDR3 is 12 amino acids. CDR3 amino acids: CASSPDRDTQYF. The CDR3 DNA follows: TGTGCCAGCAGCCCGGACCGGGATACGCAGTATTTT. The variable domain in full, completed from reference TRBV7-6 and TRBJ2-3, reads GAGVSQSPRYKVTKRGQDVALRCDPISGHVSLYWYRQALGQGPEFLTYFNYEAQQDKSGLPNDRFSAERPEGSISTLTIQRTEQRDSAMYRCASSPDRDTQYFGPGTRLTVL.

Details on this clone: The identical CDR3 is also encoded by other nucleotide sequences in the sample. The chain uses TRBV18 and TRBJ1-1, with a weak D call TRBD1 (5 bases). Germline V gene sequence: CDR1 KGHSH, CDR2 LQKENI. V was shortened by 3 bases and J by 4 bases, with 12 bases between the two germline ends. The CDR3 totals 14 residues. The chain's CDR3 is CASSPPGGTTEAFF. CDR3 nucleotides: TGTGCCAGCTCACCGCCCGGGGGGACCACTGAAGCTTTCTTT.

The chain uses TRBV27 and TRBJ2-2, with 7 nucleotides matching TRBD1. Germline CDR1 reads MNHEY; CDR2 reads SMNVEV (reference sequence). The CDR3 totals 17 residues. J was trimmed by 2 bases and V by 2 bases; bases with no gene match: 8. For the CDR3, the DNA is TGTGCCAGCAGTTTACCTCGGTCAGGGGGTAACACCGGGGAGCTGTTTTTT. This gives the protein CASSLPRSGGNTGELFF.

This clone appeared a few times. J is TRBJ1-1 and V is TRBV20-1; 8 bases map to TRBD1. The CDR3 contains 11 residues. V was clipped by 5 bases and J by 5 bases; unmatched bases: 1. Germline V CDR1 and CDR2: DFQATT, SNEGSKA (reference sequence). CDR3 DNA: TGCAGTGCTTGGGACAGGACTGAAGCTTTCTTT. This gives the protein CSAWDRTEAFF.

The chain links TRBV29-1 to TRBJ1-1; D not resolved. Germline V gene lookup returns CDR1 SQVTM and CDR2 ANQGSEA. CDR3 length: 12 amino acids. Trimming shortened V by 5 bases and J by 11 bases, and 18 bases separated the two germline ends. CDR3 in amino acids: CSVKPLWGTAFF. CDR3 DNA sequence: TGCAGCGTTAAACCCCTTTGGGGAACGGCTTTCTTT.

This rearrangement joins TRBV11-2 to TRBJ1-2; D remains ambiguous. Germline CDR1 reads SGHAT; CDR2 reads FQNNGV. The ends were cut back, 4 bases at V and 4 bases at J, with 13 bases in the middle. The CDR3 is made up of 14 amino acids. The CDR3 protein is CASSSAGGTYGYTF. The CDR3 region has the DNA TGTGCCAGCAGCTCAGCCGGCGGCACCTATGGCTACACCTTC.

This clone was observed a single time. The chain employs TRBV28 and TRBJ2-5; perhaps TRBD2 as D (6 bases). Looked up from germline, CDR1 is MDHEN and CDR2 is SYDVKM. This CDR3 region has 16 residues. V was trimmed by 4 bases and J by 2 bases, leaving 17 bases between them. In DNA form, the CDR3 reads TGTGCCAGCAGTTCTCCCGGCGGGGAGAGGCAAGAGACCCAGTACTTC. This translates into CASSSPGGERQETQYF.

This clone appeared a single time. This chain joins TRBV28 and TRBJ1-2, with D possibly being TRBD1 (6 bases). V was trimmed by 7 bases and J by 1 base, leaving 16 bases between them. Per germline, CDR1 MDHEN and CDR2 SYDVKM. CDR3 length equals 15 residues. DNA for the CDR3: TGTGCCAGCACCCTGGGGGGGGCGCGTAACTATGGCTACACCTTC. This gives the protein CASTLGGARNYGYTF.

The chain links TRBV15 to TRBJ2-7; 9 bases are a match to TRBD1. This CDR3 region has 17 residues. Looked up from germline, CDR1 is LNHNV and CDR2 is YYDKDF (reference sequence). J lost 4 bases, V lost 0 bases, and 10 bases had no gene match. The CDR3 coding sequence is TGTGCCACCAGCAGAGATTTTGGGACAGGGAGACTTTACGAGCAGTACTTC. Translating it yields CATSRDFGTGRLYEQYF.

V gene TRBV5-1 combines with J gene TRBJ2-3; 7 bases align to TRBD2. The ends lost 6 bases at V and 2 bases at J; junction bases unmatched: 6. The CDR3 spans 14 residues. Germline V gives CDR1 SGHRS, CDR2 YFSETQ. The chain's CDR3 is CASNREDVTDTQYF. For the CDR3, the DNA is TGCGCCAGCAACCGGGAGGATGTCACAGATACGCAGTATTTT.

The CDR3 protein is CASSLAGTPYGYTF. The CDR3 DNA reads as TGCGCCAGCAGCTTGGCCGGCACACCTTATGGCTACACCTTC. This chain joins TRBV5-1 and TRBJ1-2; D not resolved. Looked up from germline, CDR1 is SGHRS and CDR2 is YFSETQ. V was trimmed by 0 bases and J by 5 bases, leaving 11 bases between them. There are 14 residues in the CDR3.

This clone was seen only once. The rearrangement joins TRBV10-3 to TRBJ2-7; 8 nucleotides match TRBD1. Germline CDR1 and CDR2: ENHRY and SYGVKD. J lost 4 bases, V lost 4 bases, and 9 bases had no gene match. The CDR3 spans 15 residues. CDR3 residues: CAISAPTGVRYEQYF. The CDR3 DNA follows: TGTGCCATCAGTGCCCCGACAGGGGTGAGATACGAGCAGTACTTC.

This chain uses TRBV7-3 with TRBJ1-1, with a weak D call TRBD1 (5 bases). The germline V gene has CDR1 SGHTA and CDR2 FQGTGA. Trimming removed 3 bases from V and 5 bases from J, with 13 bases in between. CDR3 length equals 14 residues. CDR3 region: CASSFQGRGTEAFF. Written as DNA, the CDR3 is TGTGCCAGCAGCTTCCAGGGACGGGGGACTGAAGCTTTCTTT.

J is TRBJ2-7 and V is TRBV4-1; no clear D. CDR3 length equals 16 residues. CDR1 MGHRA and CDR2 YSYEKL come from the germline V gene. V was clipped by 0 bases and J by 2 bases, with 14 bases between them. The CDR3 spells CASSQEVSLSTYEQYF. The CDR3 DNA reads as TGCGCCAGCAGCCAAGAAGTAAGCTTAAGCACCTACGAGCAGTACTTC.

The V gene is TRBV2, the J gene TRBJ2-1; TRBD1 matches 7 bases. Trimming took 6 bases from V and 5 from J; bases not matched to a gene: 10. Germline CDR1 reads SNHLY; CDR2 reads FYNNEI. The length of the CDR3 is 15 residues. The CDR3 loop reads CASRSPGTVDNEQFF. The CDR3 nucleotides read TGTGCCAGCAGGAGCCCAGGGACAGTTGACAATGAGCAGTTCTTC.

In nucleotides, the CDR3 is TGTGCCAGCAGCGCACAGGGGTTTAAAGGTGAAGAGACCCAGTACTTC. Translated, it gives CASSAQGFKGEETQYF. The genes are TRBV21-1 and TRBJ2-5; the table's D call, TRBD1, was not checked against the DNA. TRBV21-1 is labeled a pseudogene. This CDR3 has 16 residues.

The V and J genes are TRBV7-9 and TRBJ1-2; D not resolved. This CDR3 has 13 residues. Germline CDR1 and CDR2: SEHNR and FQNEAQ (reference sequence). The ends were cut back, 2 bases at V and 7 bases at J, with 11 bases in the middle. CDR3 sequence: CASSLIEVGGYTF. The CDR3 DNA is TGTGCCAGCAGCTTAATAGAGGTTGGTGGCTACACCTTC.

V and J are TRBV5-6 and TRBJ2-1; 9 positions match TRBD2. J was trimmed by 6 bases and V by 4 bases; bases with no gene match: 8. Germline V gives CDR1 SGHDT, CDR2 YYEEEE. CDR3 size: 15 residues. The CDR3 nucleotides are TGTGCCAGCAGCCACTATAGCGGGAGTGTCAATGAGCAGTTCTTC. Translated, it gives CASSHYSGSVNEQFF.

The V and J genes are TRBV7-2 and TRBJ2-7; 8 bases fit TRBD1. Germline trimming cut 5 bases from V and 3 bases from J; bases unmatched to any gene: 6. The CDR3 loop spans 14 amino acids. The germline V gene encodes CDR1 SGHTA and CDR2 FQGNSA. The CDR3 protein is CASSKDRVSYEQYF. The DNA for the CDR3 is TGTGCCAGCAGCAAGGACAGGGTAAGCTACGAGCAGTACTTC.

The rearrangement links TRBV6-1 to TRBJ1-5; D might be TRBD1 (5 bases). The CDR3 spans 16 residues. Germline V gene lookup returns CDR1 MNHNS and CDR2 SASEGT. The ends were cut back, 3 bases at V and 6 bases at J, with 18 bases in the middle. The CDR3 region is CASSDAWTPQGQPQHF. The CDR3 coding sequence is TGTGCCAGCAGTGATGCCTGGACACCTCAAGGTCAGCCCCAGCATTTT.

CDR3 sequence (DNA): TGCGCCAGCAGCTTGACACCGGGACAGGGCAACACCATATATTTT. Translated: CASSLTPGQGNTIYF. The gene calls are TRBV5-1 and TRBJ1-3, with 9 nucleotides matching TRBD1. Losses at the gene ends were 1 base for V and 7 bases for J; bases not matched to a gene: 6. The CDR3 length is 15 residues. Germline values: CDR1 SGHRS, CDR2 YFSETQ. Looking up the rest from reference TRBV5-1 and TRBJ1-3 gives the full variable domain: KAGVTQTPRYLIKTRGQQVTLSCSPISGHRSVSWYQQTPGQGLQFLFEYFSETQRNKGNFPGRFSGRQFSNSRSEMNVSTLELGDSALYLCASSLTPGQGNTIYFGEGSWLTVV.

The chain combines TRBV19 with TRBJ1-4, with D possibly being TRBD1 (5 bases). This CDR3 comprises 15 residues. Germline CDR1 and CDR2: LNHDA and SQIVND (reference sequence). Trimming shortened V by 5 bases and J by 2 bases, and 12 bases separated the two germline ends. CDR3 nucleotide sequence: TGTGCCAGTAGTCCCCAGGACACCACTAATGAAAAACTGTTTTTT. Translated: CASSPQDTTNEKLFF.

The V gene is TRBV5-6, the J gene TRBJ1-5; D perhaps matches TRBD1 (6 bases). CDR1 and CDR2 (germline): SGHDT, YYEEEE. V was trimmed by 0 bases and J by 7 bases, leaving 14 bases between them. The length of the CDR3 is 15 residues. CDR3 in amino acids: CASSLGQGISQPQHF. The DNA of the CDR3 is TGTGCCAGCAGCTTGGGGCAGGGGATCAGCCAGCCCCAGCATTTT. Full variable domain (missing parts from reference TRBV5-6 and TRBJ1-5): DAGVTQSPTHLIKTRGQQVTLRCSPKSGHDTVSWYQQALGQGPQFIFQYYEEEERQRGNFPDRFSGHQFPNYSSELNVNALLLGDSALYLCASSLGQGISQPQHFGDGTRLSIL.

This clone was recorded only once. The J gene is TRBJ1-5, the V gene TRBV7-3; 7 nucleotides match TRBD1. The V gene end was trimmed by 5 bases and the J gene end by 2 bases; junction bases not matched to a gene: 3. Germline loops: CDR1 SGHTA, CDR2 FQGTGA. The CDR3 length is 14 residues. The CDR3 here is CASSVRGGNQPQHF. As DNA, the CDR3 is TGTGCCAGCAGCGTCAGGGGGGGCAATCAGCCCCAGCATTTT.

Comment on this clone: The sample contains more than one DNA sequence encoding this CDR3. This rearrangement joins TRBV15 to TRBJ2-7; 7 bases map to TRBD2. Germline CDR1 LNHNV, CDR2 YYDKDF (reference sequence). The CDR3 loop spans 15 amino acids. J lost 1 base, V lost 1 base, and 4 bases had no gene match. DNA of the CDR3: TGTGCCACCAGCAGAGGACTAGCTGAATCCTACGAGCAGTACTTC. Protein sequence: CATSRGLAESYEQYF.

This clone showed up just once. This chain's CDR3 is CASSALQGGEQYF. In DNA, the CDR3 is TGTGCCAGCAGCGCCCTACAGGGCGGCGAGCAGTACTTC. The V call is TRBV2, the J call TRBJ2-7; D may be TRBD1 (6 bases). Germline-derived CDR1 and CDR2 are SNHLY and FYNNEI. This CDR3 has 13 residues. Deletions cut 6 bases from V and 6 bases from J, with 15 bases between.

This chain uses TRBV6-5 with TRBJ2-1; the D is unclear. The CDR3 spans 12 residues. Trimming removed 6 bases at V and 5 bases at J, with 8 bases between. Germline V gives CDR1 MNHEY, CDR2 SVGAGI. The DNA for the CDR3 is TGTGCCAGCAGGACCCTTAACAATGAGCAGTTCTTC. This translates into CASRTLNNEQFF.

This clone was counted once. Other nucleotide sequences from this sample produce the same CDR3. V usage is TRBV5-4 and J usage is TRBJ2-7; D is unclear. This CDR3 is 13 amino acids long. Looked up from germline, CDR1 is SGHNT and CDR2 is YYREEE (reference sequence). V lost 2 bases and J lost 0, with 6 bases in between. The CDR3 DNA reads TGTGCCAGCAGCTTCCCGAGCTCCTACGAGCAGTACTTC. Its translation: CASSFPSSYEQYF.

The chain employs TRBV9 and TRBJ2-6; 7 bases fit TRBD1. The V and J ends lost 4 bases and 2 bases, in that order; junction bases with no gene match: 6. CDR3 length: 16 residues. Germline CDR1 is SGDLS and CDR2 is YYNGEE. The CDR3 DNA follows: TGTGCCAGCAGCCCGACAGGGATGCCTGGGGCCAACGTCCTGACTTTC. Its translation is CASSPTGMPGANVLTF.

This chain joins TRBV5-1 and TRBJ1-1; D unclear. The CDR3 totals 17 residues. The V end was cut by 4 bases, the J end by 0 bases, with 19 bases between. Germline CDR1 reads SGHRS; CDR2 reads YFSETQ. CDR3 sequence (DNA): TGCGCCAGCAGCCGGACGACGGAAAGGCACATGAACACTGAAGCTTTCTTT. Amino acids: CASSRTTERHMNTEAFF.